This TCR beta chain was sequenced in a study of shared clonotypes between healthy human individuals. General observations from the study: Naive CD4 clonotype sharing across four donors was 4% to 5.5%. Generation probabilities of non-shared clonotypes were lower (relative to those shared by all four donors). The study generally estimated greater richness for naive than memory subsets.

Per germline, CDR1 SGHRS and CDR2 YFSETQ. The CDR3 runs to 15 residues. J lost 4 bases, V lost 7 bases, and 9 bases had no gene match. Genomic DNA per cell subset filled all wells of several immunoSEQ plates. Clones were sequenced by immunoSEQ multiplex PCR, and TCRdb holds only the in-frame ones, with some missing. The sample includes 1,400,000 or so clones, approximately 98.5% seen only once; the top ten take about 0.4%. With regard to this clone: The target antigen is unknown.

This TCR came from a man under 40 in good health. Sequencing input: naive CD4+ T cells sorted from blood. The subset was: CD45RA+ positively selected. The V gene is TRBV5-1, the J gene TRBJ2-3; TRBD2 agrees at 10 bases. The CDR3 reads CASVRAGGSADTQYF. The DNA of the CDR3 is TGCGCCAGCGTCAGAGCGGGAGGGAGTGCAGATACGCAGTATTTT. The full variable domain, in which reference TRBV5-1 and TRBJ2-3 provide the parts outside the CDR3, is KAGVTQTPRYLIKTRGQQVTLSCSPISGHRSVSWYQQTPGQGLQFLFEYFSETQRNKGNFPGRFSGRQFSNSRSEMNVSTLELGDSALYLCASVRAGGSADTQYFGPGTRLTVL.